These 30 T cell receptor beta chains were all obtained from the same sample, sequenced in a study of blood T cell repertoires in COVID-19. Using immunoSEQ multiplex PCR, the repertoire was profiled, and TCRdb retains in-frame clones only, with some absent. The profile shows some 50,000 clones, roughly four fifths of them singletons. Sequenced: peripheral blood. The origin of the receptors is an elderly woman with acute or convalescent COVID-19.

The chain uses TRBV7-8 and TRBJ2-7, with D maybe TRBD2 (6 bases). Trimming removed 2 bases at V and 0 bases at J, with 14 bases between. This CDR3 has 16 residues. Germline CDR1 SGHVS, CDR2 FQNEAQ. CDR3 DNA sequence: TGTGCCAGCAGCTTATATGAGCTAGCGAACTCCTACGAGCAGTACTTC. It codes for CASSLYELANSYEQYF.

CDR3 region: CASSQNTGSPLHF. The CDR3 nucleotides are TGTGCCAGCAGCCAAAACACAGGATCACCCCTCCACTTT. The chain uses TRBV16 and TRBJ1-6, with D perhaps matching TRBD1 (5 bases). V dropped 2 bases and J dropped 10 bases, with 9 bases sitting between them. This CDR3 region has 13 residues. Per germline, CDR1 KGHSY and CDR2 FQNENV.

The J gene is TRBJ2-2, the V gene TRBV20-1, with 11 bases fitting TRBD1. The V and J ends lost 3 bases and 5 bases, in that order; junction bases with no gene match: 2. Germline CDR1 is DFQATT and CDR2 is SNEGSKA (reference sequence). CDR3 size: 14 residues. The CDR3 is CSASGDRGTGELFF. CDR3 in DNA: TGCAGTGCTAGTGGGGACAGGGGGACCGGGGAGCTGTTTTTT.

The chain carries TRBV19 and TRBJ2-1; 12 bases map to TRBD2. The CDR3 covers 15 residues. Germline CDR1 is LNHDA and CDR2 is SQIVND (reference sequence). Unmatched junction bases numbered 9, after V lost 7 bases and J lost 8 bases. CDR3 loop: CASTSTSGRHHEQFF. The CDR3 DNA reads TGTGCCAGTACCTCCACTAGCGGGAGGCATCATGAGCAGTTCTTC.

The V call is TRBV6-5, the J call TRBJ2-1, with 7 nucleotides matching TRBD1. V was clipped by 6 bases and J by 9 bases; unmatched bases: 8. Germline loops: CDR1 MNHEY, CDR2 SVGAGI. The CDR3 runs 13 residues. CDR3 nucleotide sequence: TGTGCCAGCAGACGACAGGGCGGCGGTGAGCAGTTCTTC. Translated: CASRRQGGGEQFF.

The V and J genes are TRBV29-1 and TRBJ2-7, with 9 bases identical to TRBD2. Trimming took 5 bases from V and 3 from J; bases not matched to a gene: 5. CDR1 SQVTM and CDR2 ANQGSEA come from the germline V gene. The CDR3 extends over 13 amino acids. The CDR3 protein is CSVLSGSGYEQYF. CDR3 coding DNA: TGCAGCGTTCTTAGCGGGAGCGGCTACGAGCAGTACTTC.

The chain uses TRBV6-5 and TRBJ2-1; tentative D call: TRBD2 (5 bases). The CDR3 extends over 14 amino acids. V was trimmed by 5 bases and J by 5 bases, leaving 13 bases between them. Germline CDR1 and CDR2: MNHEY and SVGAGI. The CDR3 is CASSRASSNNEQFF. As DNA, the CDR3 is TGTGCCAGCAGTAGGGCTAGCAGTAACAATGAGCAGTTCTTC.

The chain employs TRBV5-1 and TRBJ2-7, with 7 bases matching TRBD1. Trimming took 4 bases from V and 6 from J; bases not matched to a gene: 16. This CDR3 is built from 16 residues. Per the germline V gene, CDR1 is SGHRS and CDR2 is YFSETQ. CDR3 residues: CASSTYRGRGEAEQYF. The CDR3 bases are TGCGCCAGCAGCACCTACAGGGGTCGGGGTGAGGCCGAGCAGTACTTC.

J is TRBJ1-1 and V is TRBV11-2; TRBD1 might be the D (5 bases). The CDR3 is made up of 13 amino acids. CDR1 SGHAT and CDR2 FQNNGV come from the germline V gene. Trimming stripped 2 bases from V and 6 bases from J, with 10 bases between. CDR3 residues: CASSLWGVSEAFF. Written as DNA, the CDR3 is TGTGCCAGCAGCTTATGGGGGGTCTCTGAAGCTTTCTTT.

This clone was recorded once. The rearrangement joins TRBV19 to TRBJ2-7; 9 bases are a match to TRBD1. Germline V gives CDR1 LNHDA, CDR2 SQIVND (reference sequence). The CDR3 consists of 14 residues. The J segment lost 3 bases and the V segment lost 4 bases, leaving 4 bases of the junction unmatched. The CDR3 DNA reads as TGTGCCAGTAGTACGGGACAGGGAAGCTACGAGCAGTACTTC. Its translation is CASSTGQGSYEQYF.

This chain connects TRBV6-1 to TRBJ2-1; unclear D gene. V was clipped by 3 bases and J by 16 bases, with 13 bases between them. CDR1 and CDR2 (germline): MNHNS, SASEGT. This CDR3 has 11 amino acids. In DNA form, the CDR3 reads TGTGCCAGCAGTGATTTCCTCACGAGTTTCTTC. This sequence encodes CASSDFLTSFF.

This chain uses TRBV27 with TRBJ2-1; TRBD2 might be the D (6 bases). The CDR3 is 15 amino acids. From germline, CDR1 is MNHEY and CDR2 SMNVEV (reference sequence). Trimming took 3 bases from V and 1 from J, leaving 10 bases between them. The CDR3 DNA reads as TGTGCCAGCAGTTTCCCGGGAGTGTCCTACAATGAGCAGTTCTTC. Its protein is CASSFPGVSYNEQFF.

The V call is TRBV18, the J call TRBJ1-2, with D maybe TRBD1 (5 bases). This CDR3 is built from 14 residues. Germline values: CDR1 KGHSH, CDR2 LQKENI. The ends were cut back, 3 bases at V and 1 base at J, with 9 bases in the middle. The CDR3 spells CASSPAGLNYGYTF. In DNA, the CDR3 is TGTGCCAGCTCACCGGCAGGGCTTAACTATGGCTACACCTTC.

This clone showed up just once. V and J are TRBV7-2 and TRBJ2-7; 7 bases fit TRBD1. The germline V gene encodes CDR1 SGHTA and CDR2 FQGNSA. The CDR3 is 16 residues long. V was clipped by 0 bases and J by 6 bases; unmatched bases: 11. In DNA form, the CDR3 reads TGTGCCAGCAGCTTAGCGCGACAGGGAAGAAGTAGCGAGCAGTACTTC. This codes for CASSLARQGRSSEQYF.

The genes are TRBV9 and TRBJ2-7; TRBD2 is a possible D gene (5 bases). V lost 5 bases and J 5 bases, leaving 14 bases between the germline ends. The CDR3 extends over 13 amino acids. Germline lookup yields CDR1 SGDLS and CDR2 YYNGEE. The CDR3 loop reads CASSRPPGDEQYF. The CDR3 region has the DNA TGTGCCAGCAGTAGGCCCCCCGGGGACGAGCAGTACTTC. Full variable domain (remainder filled in from reference TRBV9 and TRBJ2-7): DSGVTQTPKHLITATGQRVTLRCSPRSGDLSVYWYQQSLDQGLQFLIQYYNGEERAKGNILERFSAQQFPDLHSELNLSSLELGDSALYFCASSRPPGDEQYFGPGTRLTVT.

The genes are TRBV6-5 and TRBJ2-3; 7 nucleotides line up with TRBD1. CDR3 length equals 14 residues. V was clipped by 6 bases and J by 5 bases; unmatched bases: 8. In germline, CDR1 is MNHEY, CDR2 SVGAGI. The CDR3 coding sequence is TGTGCCAGCAGGAGGGGGCAGGCCCAAGATACGCAGTATTTT. It is translated as CASRRGQAQDTQYF.

The chain uses TRBV19 and TRBJ2-5; D remains unclear. The CDR3 loop spans 16 amino acids. Per the germline V gene, CDR1 is LNHDA and CDR2 is SQIVND (reference sequence). V gave up 5 bases and J gave up 1 base, with 17 bases separating them. The CDR3 sequence is CASSDFAATLQETQYF. DNA of the CDR3: TGTGCCAGTAGTGATTTCGCAGCGACTCTCCAAGAGACCCAGTACTTC.

The chain couples TRBV12-5 to TRBJ2-3; weak D call: TRBD1 (6 bases). The ends were cut back, 6 bases at V and 0 bases at J, with 13 bases in the middle. This CDR3 is 15 amino acids long. Per the germline V gene, CDR1 is LGHNT and CDR2 is FRNRAP. This chain's CDR3 is CASGNGQTSTDTQYF. The CDR3 nucleotides read TGTGCTAGTGGCAACGGACAGACAAGCACAGATACGCAGTATTTT.

J is TRBJ1-2 and V is TRBV5-1, with D perhaps TRBD1 (6 bases). Looked up from germline, CDR1 is SGHRS and CDR2 is YFSETQ. V was cut by 6 bases and J by 3 bases, with 24 bases left in between. The CDR3 runs 17 residues. The CDR3 region is CASNKARTDTSDYGYTF. Here the CDR3 DNA reads TGCGCCAGCAACAAGGCTCGGACAGATACCTCCGACTATGGCTACACCTTC.

The rearrangement joins TRBV2 to TRBJ1-5; TRBD1 aligns across 10 bases. Germline assignment: CDR1 SNHLY and CDR2 FYNNEI. This CDR3 comprises 15 residues. Trimming took 1 base from V and 6 from J; bases not matched to a gene: 3. The CDR3 protein is CASSEGDRGSQPQHF. The CDR3 nucleotides are TGTGCCAGCAGTGAAGGGGACAGGGGAAGTCAGCCCCAGCATTTT.

The chain has TRBV3-1 (or the pseudogene TRBV3-2) and TRBJ2-7; weak D call: TRBD2 (6 bases). Germline V CDR1 and CDR2: LGHDT, YNNKEL (reference sequence). CDR3 size: 18 residues. V dropped 0 bases and J dropped 5 bases, with 23 bases sitting between them. Here the CDR3 reads CASSQDLGARAGGNEQYF. The CDR3 DNA reads as TGTGCCAGCAGCCAAGATCTGGGTGCGCGGGCTGGGGGGAACGAGCAGTACTTC.

The rearrangement uses TRBV6-6 and TRBJ1-4, with 10 bases identical to TRBD1. CDR1 and CDR2 (germline): MNHNY, SVGAGI (reference sequence). J was trimmed by 6 bases and V by 7 bases; bases with no gene match: 2. The CDR3 contains 13 residues. The CDR3 is CASMDRGDEKLFF. CDR3 coding DNA: TGTGCCAGCATGGACAGGGGGGATGAAAAACTGTTTTTT.

This chain uses TRBV28 with TRBJ2-7, with 12 bases fitting TRBD2. The germline gives CDR1 MDHEN, CDR2 SYDVKM. The CDR3 runs 15 residues. The V segment lost 6 bases and the J segment 4 bases; nucleotides outside the gene matches: 7. CDR3 amino acids: CASRVGLAGKYEQYF. In DNA, the CDR3 is TGTGCCAGCAGGGTAGGACTAGCGGGAAAGTACGAGCAGTACTTC.

As regards this clone: A read error may account for a junction end that differs from germline. The chain recombines TRBV14 with TRBJ2-5; D is undetermined. The CDR3 has 13 residues. Germline values: CDR1 SGHDN, CDR2 FVKESK. The CDR3 DNA reads as TGTGCCAGCAGCAAAGAATCCTGGAGGACCCAGTACTTC. It specifies CASSKESWRTQYF.

The chain combines TRBV6-6 with TRBJ1-5; D is ambiguous. Trimming cost V 7 bases and J 0 bases, with 10 bases left between them. This CDR3 region has 14 residues. Germline V gene lookup returns CDR1 MNHNY and CDR2 SVGAGI (reference sequence). The DNA of the CDR3 is TGTGCCAGCACGCCGGAGGTTAGCAATCAGCCCCAGCATTTT. This encodes CASTPEVSNQPQHF.

The chain employs TRBV6-1 and TRBJ2-7; TRBD2 matches at 9 bases. CDR1 MNHNS and CDR2 SASEGT come from the germline V gene. J was trimmed by 6 bases and V by 3 bases; bases with no gene match: 6. This CDR3 contains 14 residues. The CDR3 DNA is TGTGCCAGCAGTGATTTAGCGGGAGCGGGCGAGCAGTACTTC. Translated, it gives CASSDLAGAGEQYF.

This clone was seen ten or more times. V and J are TRBV9 and TRBJ1-2, with 10 nucleotides matching TRBD1. The CDR3 is made up of 15 amino acids. The germline V gene has CDR1 SGDLS and CDR2 YYNGEE. V gave up 0 bases and J gave up 8 bases; unmatched junction bases: 7. CDR3 DNA sequence: TGTGCCAGCAGCGTAGGCTCCGGGACAGGGGACGGCTACACCTTC. Protein product: CASSVGSGTGDGYTF. The whole variable domain, filled in from reference TRBV9 and TRBJ1-2, reads DSGVTQTPKHLITATGQRVTLRCSPRSGDLSVYWYQQSLDQGLQFLIQYYNGEERAKGNILERFSAQQFPDLHSELNLSSLELGDSALYFCASSVGSGTGDGYTFGSGTRLTVV.

Here the CDR3 reads CASSLGGRTEAFF. The DNA of the CDR3 is TGTGCCAGCAGCTTAGGTGGGAGAACTGAAGCTTTCTTT. The chain joins TRBV7-8 to TRBJ1-1; D unresolved. CDR1 and CDR2 (germline): SGHVS, FQNEAQ. V was cut by 1 base and J by 5 bases, with 8 bases left in between. This CDR3 contains 13 residues.

In its sample, this clone was seen once. One end of the junction does not line up with germline, which may come from a read error. V usage is TRBV6-5 and J usage is TRBJ1-2; 10 bases align to TRBD1. Looked up from germline, CDR1 is MNHEY and CDR2 is SVGAGI. The CDR3 is 14 amino acids. CDR3 coding DNA: TGTGCCTGCAGACCGACAGGGGGCGACTATGGCTACACCTTC. As protein: CACRPTGGDYGYTF.

The chain is built from TRBV27 and TRBJ1-6; 8 bases align to TRBD1. Germline assignment: CDR1 MNHEY and CDR2 SMNVEV (reference sequence). The J segment lost 10 bases and the V segment lost 6 bases, leaving 5 bases of the junction unmatched. CDR3 length: 13 residues. The CDR3 loop reads CASRKDRDSPLHF. Written as DNA, the CDR3 is TGTGCCAGCAGGAAGGACAGGGACTCACCCCTCCACTTT.